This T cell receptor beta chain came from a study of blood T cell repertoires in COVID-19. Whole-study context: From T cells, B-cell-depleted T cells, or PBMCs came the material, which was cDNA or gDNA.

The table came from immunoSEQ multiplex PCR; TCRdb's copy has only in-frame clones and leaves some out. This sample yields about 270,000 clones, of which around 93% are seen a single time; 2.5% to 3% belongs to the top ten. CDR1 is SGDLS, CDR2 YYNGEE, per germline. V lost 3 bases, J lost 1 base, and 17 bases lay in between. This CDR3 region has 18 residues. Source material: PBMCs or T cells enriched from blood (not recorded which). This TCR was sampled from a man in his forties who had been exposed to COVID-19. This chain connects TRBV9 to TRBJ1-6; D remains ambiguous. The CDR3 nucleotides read TGTGCCAGCAGCGGCATGACCATAGGAGGGTCCTATAATTCACCCCTCCACTTT. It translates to CASSGMTIGGSYNSPLHF.